This T cell receptor (beta chain) was recorded in a study of T cell responses to AZD1222 COVID-19 vaccine. J lost 4 bases, V lost 0 bases, and 5 bases had no gene match. CDR1 is LGHNA, CDR2 YSLEER, per germline. CDR3 length equals 15 residues. Clones were sequenced by immunoSEQ multiplex PCR, and TCRdb holds only the in-frame ones, with some missing. The sample holds some 180,000 clones, about nine tenths seen once. The sequence was collected from an adult in good health. The chain employs TRBV4-3 and TRBJ2-7, with TRBD1 identical over 8 bases. The sequenced sample was peripheral blood, obtained on day 0 of AZD1222 vaccination. The CDR3 DNA follows: TGCGCCAGCAGCCAAGAACCGGGACAGGAGTACGAGCAGTACTTC. It codes for CASSQEPGQEYEQYF.